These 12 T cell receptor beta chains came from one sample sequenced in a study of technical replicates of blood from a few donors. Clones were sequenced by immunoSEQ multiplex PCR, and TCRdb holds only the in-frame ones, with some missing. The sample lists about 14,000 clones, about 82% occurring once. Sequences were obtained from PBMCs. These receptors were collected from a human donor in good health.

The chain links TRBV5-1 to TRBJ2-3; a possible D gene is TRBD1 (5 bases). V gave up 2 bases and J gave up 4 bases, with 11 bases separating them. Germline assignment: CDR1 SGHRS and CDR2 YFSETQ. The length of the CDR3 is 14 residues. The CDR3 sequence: CASSLQVFPDTQYF. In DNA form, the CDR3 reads TGCGCCAGCAGCTTACAGGTCTTCCCAGATACGCAGTATTTT.

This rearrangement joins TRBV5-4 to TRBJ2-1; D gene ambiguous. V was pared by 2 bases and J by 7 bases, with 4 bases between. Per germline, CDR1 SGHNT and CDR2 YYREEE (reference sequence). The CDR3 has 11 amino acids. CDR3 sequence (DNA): TGTGCCAGCAGCTTTCGGAATGAGCAGTTCTTC. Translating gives CASSFRNEQFF.

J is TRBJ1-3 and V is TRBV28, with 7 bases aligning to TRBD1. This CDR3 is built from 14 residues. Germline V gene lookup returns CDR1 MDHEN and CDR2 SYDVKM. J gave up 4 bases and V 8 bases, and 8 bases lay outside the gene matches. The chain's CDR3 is CASRGGTVGNTIYF. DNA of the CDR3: TGTGCCAGCCGGGGGGGGACAGTAGGAAACACCATATATTTT.

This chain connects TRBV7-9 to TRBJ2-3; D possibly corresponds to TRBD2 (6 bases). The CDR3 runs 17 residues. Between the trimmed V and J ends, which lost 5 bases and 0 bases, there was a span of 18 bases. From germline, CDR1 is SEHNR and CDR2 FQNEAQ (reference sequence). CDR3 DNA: TGTGCCAGCAGCCCATCACTTAGCGGAGGGAGCACAGATACGCAGTATTTT. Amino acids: CASSPSLSGGSTDTQYF.

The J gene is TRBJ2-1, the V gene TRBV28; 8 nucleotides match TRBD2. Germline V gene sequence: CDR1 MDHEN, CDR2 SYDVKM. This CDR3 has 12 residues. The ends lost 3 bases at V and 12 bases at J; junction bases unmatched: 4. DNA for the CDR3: TGTGCCAGCAGTTTGCGGGGGGCAGTGCAGTTCTTC. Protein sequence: CASSLRGAVQFF.

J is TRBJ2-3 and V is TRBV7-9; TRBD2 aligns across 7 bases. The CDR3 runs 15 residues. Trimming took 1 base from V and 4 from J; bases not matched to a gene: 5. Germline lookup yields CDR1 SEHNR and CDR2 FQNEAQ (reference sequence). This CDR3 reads CASSLVAGVSDTQYF. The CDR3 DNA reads TGTGCCAGCAGCTTAGTGGCGGGGGTGTCAGATACGCAGTATTTT.

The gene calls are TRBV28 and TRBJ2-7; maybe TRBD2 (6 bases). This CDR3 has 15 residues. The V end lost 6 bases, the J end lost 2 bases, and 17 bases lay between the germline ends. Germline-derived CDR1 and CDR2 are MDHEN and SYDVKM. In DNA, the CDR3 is TGTGCCAGCAGAGCCCCCGGGACTCTAGCCTACGAGCAGTACTTC. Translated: CASRAPGTLAYEQYF. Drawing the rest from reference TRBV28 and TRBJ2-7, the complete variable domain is DVKVTQSSRYLVKRTGEKVFLECVQDMDHENMFWYRQDPGLGLRLIYFSYDVKMKEKGDIPEGYSVSREKKERFSLILESASTNQTSMYLCASRAPGTLAYEQYFGPGTRLTVT.

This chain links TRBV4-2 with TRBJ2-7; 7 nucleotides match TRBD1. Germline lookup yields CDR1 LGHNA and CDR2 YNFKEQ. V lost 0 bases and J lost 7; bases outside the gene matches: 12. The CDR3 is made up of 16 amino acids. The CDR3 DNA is TGTGCCAGCAGCCAAGATCGGGTAGGGGGCTTGGGGGAGCAGTACTTC. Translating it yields CASSQDRVGGLGEQYF.

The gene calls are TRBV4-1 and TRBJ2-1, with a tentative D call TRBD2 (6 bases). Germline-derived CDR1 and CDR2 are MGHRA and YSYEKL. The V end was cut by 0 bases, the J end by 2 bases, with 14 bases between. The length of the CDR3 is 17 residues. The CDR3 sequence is CASSQDRVGRTYNEQFF. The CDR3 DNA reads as TGCGCCAGCAGCCAAGATCGCGTCGGGAGAACCTACAATGAGCAGTTCTTC.

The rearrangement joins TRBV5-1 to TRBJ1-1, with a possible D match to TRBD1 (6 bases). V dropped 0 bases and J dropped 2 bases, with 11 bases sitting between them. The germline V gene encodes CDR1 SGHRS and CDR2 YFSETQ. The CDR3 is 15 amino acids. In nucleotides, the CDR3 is TGCGCCAGCAGCTTGGCACAGGGCATAAACACTGAAGCTTTCTTT. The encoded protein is CASSLAQGINTEAFF.

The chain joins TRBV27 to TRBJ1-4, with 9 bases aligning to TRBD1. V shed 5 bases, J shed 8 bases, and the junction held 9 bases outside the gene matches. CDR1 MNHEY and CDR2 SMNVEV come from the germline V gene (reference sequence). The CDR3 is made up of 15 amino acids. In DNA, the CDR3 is TGTGCCAGCAGTCTACAGGGACAGGGAAGGGAAAAACTGTTTTTT. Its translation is CASSLQGQGREKLFF.

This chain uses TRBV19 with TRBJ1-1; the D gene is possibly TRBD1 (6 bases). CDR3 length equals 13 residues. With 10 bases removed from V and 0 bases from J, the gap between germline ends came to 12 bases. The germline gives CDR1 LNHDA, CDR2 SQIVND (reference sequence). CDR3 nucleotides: TGTGCCACCGCGACAGGACTGAACACTGAAGCTTTCTTT. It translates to CATATGLNTEAFF.